A single sample is the source of the 24 T cell receptor beta chains below, sequenced in a study of blood T cell repertoires in COVID-19. Generated by immunoSEQ multiplex PCR, the TCRdb table keeps only in-frame clones and is missing some. This table has some 66,000 clones, 65% to 90% appearing once. Material: peripheral blood. The receptors here all came from a man aged 60 to 75 with acute or convalescent COVID-19.

This clone appeared a few times. The V and J genes are TRBV6-5 and TRBJ1-5; 8 nucleotides align to TRBD1. The CDR3 is made up of 15 amino acids. From germline, CDR1 is MNHEY and CDR2 SVGAGI. Trimming cost V 4 bases and J 4 bases; bases outside gene matches: 6. The CDR3 protein is CASSLDRGLNQPQHF. CDR3 bases: TGTGCCAGCAGTTTAGACAGGGGCCTAAATCAGCCCCAGCATTTT.

The rearrangement joins TRBV7-9 to TRBJ1-6; perhaps TRBD1 as D (5 bases). In germline, CDR1 is SEHNR, CDR2 FQNEAQ (reference sequence). Trimming took off 0 bases at V and 9 bases at J, with 6 bases between the two ends. This CDR3 comprises 13 residues. The CDR3: CASSLAGGSPLHF. Written as DNA, the CDR3 is TGTGCCAGCAGCTTAGCCGGGGGTTCACCCCTCCACTTT.

V and J are TRBV28 and TRBJ2-6; tentative D call: TRBD1 (5 bases). The CDR3 has 16 amino acids. Trimming cost V 7 bases and J 0 bases, with 13 bases left between them. The V gene's germline CDR1 is MDHEN and CDR2 SYDVKM. The CDR3 nucleotides read TGTGCCAGCAACCTAGACAGTGGCTCTGGGGCCAACGTCCTGACTTTC. Protein: CASNLDSGSGANVLTF.

This chain links TRBV5-4 with TRBJ2-3, with D perhaps matching TRBD2 (5 bases). From germline, CDR1 is SGHNT and CDR2 YYREEE (reference sequence). The length of the CDR3 is 15 residues. The germline V and J ends were trimmed by 0 bases and 0 bases, with 8 bases remaining between them. This CDR3 reads CASSLVGASTDTQYF. The CDR3, as DNA: TGTGCCAGCAGCTTGGTGGGAGCGAGCACAGATACGCAGTATTTT.

The V call is TRBV6-5, the J call TRBJ1-5; no clear D. CDR3 length: 13 amino acids. Germline assignment: CDR1 MNHEY and CDR2 SVGAGI. The ends were cut back, 8 bases at V and 7 bases at J, with 15 bases in the middle. CDR3 DNA: TGTGCCAGCCACGAGCGGGGTTACCAGCCCCAGCATTTT. Its protein is CASHERGYQPQHF.

This clone occurred a few times. This sequence joins TRBV19 and TRBJ1-2; 12 bases are a match to TRBD1. Germline CDR1 LNHDA, CDR2 SQIVND (reference sequence). The CDR3 is 15 residues long. Germline trimming cut 6 bases from V and 4 bases from J; bases unmatched to any gene: 6. CDR3 sequence (DNA): TGTGCCAGTAGGGGACAGGGGGCGCCTGTCTATGGCTACACCTTC. This gives the protein CASRGQGAPVYGYTF.

The CDR3 protein is CASSLMEGSGYTF. Written as DNA, the CDR3 is TGTGCCAGCAGTTTAATGGAGGGTTCAGGCTACACCTTC. The V gene is TRBV12-3 or TRBV12-4, the J gene TRBJ1-2; D not certain. The CDR3 totals 13 residues. The V and J ends lost 2 bases and 8 bases respectively, with 12 bases between them.

The chain uses TRBV6-5 and TRBJ2-3; 10 positions agree with TRBD1. Germline CDR1 reads MNHEY; CDR2 reads SVGAGI. The ends lost 8 bases at V and 5 bases at J; junction bases unmatched: 10. The CDR3 totals 15 residues. The CDR3 DNA follows: TGTGCCAGCCGAACCGGGACAGGGGTTATAGATACGCAGTATTTT. This sequence encodes CASRTGTGVIDTQYF.

The V call is TRBV19, the J call TRBJ1-2; maybe TRBD1 (5 bases). The V end was cut by 5 bases, the J end by 0 bases, with 10 bases between. The length of the CDR3 is 14 residues. Germline V CDR1 and CDR2: LNHDA, SQIVND (reference sequence). The CDR3 nucleotides read TGTGCCAGTAGTGGCGACAGCACTAACTATGGCTACACCTTC. Encoded protein: CASSGDSTNYGYTF.

CDR3 residues: CASSLTGGRETQYF. Written as DNA, the CDR3 is TGTGCCAGCAGCTTAACGGGGGGCCGGGAGACCCAGTACTTC. The V and J genes are TRBV7-2 and TRBJ2-5; D possibly corresponds to TRBD2 (7 bases). V shed 2 bases and J shed 5 bases, with 12 bases lying between them. This CDR3 has 14 residues. The germline CDR1 and CDR2 sequences are SGHTA and FQGNSA. The variable domain in full, with the rest retrieved from reference TRBV7-2 and TRBJ2-5, is GAGVSQSPSNKVTEKGKDVELRCDPISGHTALYWYRQSLGQGLEFLIYFQGNSAPDKSGLPSDRFSAERTGGSVSTLTIQRTQQEDSAVYLCASSLTGGRETQYFGPGTRLLVL.

The genes are TRBV5-1 and TRBJ1-1; D may be TRBD1 (5 bases). Germline assignment: CDR1 SGHRS and CDR2 YFSETQ. This CDR3 contains 14 residues. V was cut by 3 bases and J by 2 bases, with 11 bases left in between. CDR3 loop: CASSSAQVNTEAFF. The CDR3 DNA reads as TGCGCCAGCAGCTCGGCACAGGTTAACACTGAAGCTTTCTTT.

This rearrangement joins TRBV7-2 to TRBJ2-4; 9 bases match TRBD1. This CDR3 has 17 amino acids. The ends lost 1 base at V and 1 base at J; junction bases unmatched: 5. In germline, CDR1 is SGHTA, CDR2 FQGNSA. The CDR3 region is CASSLGGGQGAKNIQYF. The CDR3 bases are TGTGCCAGCAGCTTAGGCGGGGGACAGGGTGCCAAAAACATTCAGTACTTC.

This chain connects TRBV6-5 to TRBJ1-2; TRBD1 agrees at 9 bases. The J segment lost 4 bases and the V segment lost 0 bases, leaving 6 bases of the junction unmatched. The CDR3 runs 16 residues. Germline CDR1 reads MNHEY; CDR2 reads SVGAGI. The CDR3 reads CASSYSGTGGGYGYTF. CDR3 nucleotides: TGTGCCAGCAGTTACTCCGGAACAGGGGGCGGCTATGGCTACACCTTC.

CDR3 residues: CASRSQGEAFF. DNA for the CDR3: TGTGCCAGTAGATCCCAGGGAGAAGCTTTCTTT. The V and J genes are TRBV19 and TRBJ1-1; maybe TRBD1 (5 bases). There are 11 residues in the CDR3. Per germline, CDR1 LNHDA and CDR2 SQIVND (reference sequence). The ends were cut back, 6 bases at V and 8 bases at J, with 10 bases in the middle.

This clone has just a few counts. The chain joins TRBV12-3 or TRBV12-4 to TRBJ2-3; D uncertain. CDR3 length: 11 amino acids. Trimming left V 6 bases short and J 6 bases short, with 7 bases between. The CDR3 region has the DNA TGTGCCAGCAGCCACGGTGATACGCAGTATTTT. It codes for CASSHGDTQYF.

The V and J genes are TRBV7-2 and TRBJ2-1; 12 nucleotides align to TRBD1. V lost 5 bases and J lost 6; bases outside the gene matches: 14. CDR3 length: 18 residues. Germline values: CDR1 SGHTA, CDR2 FQGNSA. Here the CDR3 reads CASSKTLTGTGGGNEQFF. CDR3 nucleotides: TGTGCCAGCAGCAAGACCCTTACCGGGACAGGGGGCGGCAATGAGCAGTTCTTC.

V and J are TRBV12-3 or TRBV12-4 and TRBJ1-1; maybe TRBD1 (6 bases). The CDR3 is 12 amino acids. V gave up 5 bases and J gave up 7 bases, with 11 bases separating them. CDR3 bases: TGTGCCAGCAGTCGCGGACAGATTGAAGCTTTCTTT. It translates to CASSRGQIEAFF.

J is TRBJ1-3 and V is TRBV6-1; D uncertain. Germline lookup yields CDR1 MNHNS and CDR2 SASEGT. The CDR3 length is 14 residues. V was pared by 4 bases and J by 0 bases, with 7 bases between. CDR3 region: CASSVAASGNTIYF. CDR3 nucleotide sequence: TGTGCCAGCAGTGTAGCAGCCTCTGGAAACACCATATATTTT.

In its sample, this clone was seen once. This sequence joins TRBV11-3 and TRBJ1-2; D possibly corresponds to TRBD1 (6 bases). V shed 7 bases and J shed 5 bases, with 23 bases lying between them. The CDR3 loop spans 16 amino acids. Germline V CDR1 and CDR2: SGHNT, YENEEA. The CDR3 DNA is TGTGCCAGCAACGACAGGTCGGGAACTATGGAGTATGGCTACACCTTC. It codes for CASNDRSGTMEYGYTF.

The chain is built from TRBV11-2 and TRBJ1-4; a weak D match, TRBD1 (5 bases). V lost 4 bases and J 0 bases, leaving 12 bases between the germline ends. Germline loops: CDR1 SGHAT, CDR2 FQNNGV. The CDR3 loop spans 16 amino acids. The CDR3, as DNA: TGTGCCAGCAGCTCCCTCGGGGGTGCAACTAATGAAAAACTGTTTTTT. Protein sequence: CASSSLGGATNEKLFF.

The chain recombines TRBV19 with TRBJ1-1; D uncertain. This CDR3 region has 13 residues. V lost 2 bases and J 1 base, leaving 5 bases between the germline ends. Germline assignment: CDR1 LNHDA and CDR2 SQIVND (reference sequence). Here the CDR3 reads CASSIIENTEAFF. CDR3 DNA sequence: TGTGCCAGTAGTATAATAGAGAACACTGAAGCTTTCTTT.

The chain has TRBV5-1 and TRBJ1-5, with TRBD1 matching 7 bases. Germline CDR1 SGHRS, CDR2 YFSETQ. V trimming: 4 bases; J trimming: 0 bases; junction bases outside the gene matches: 4. This CDR3 is built from 15 residues. The CDR3: CASSPGQNSNQPQHF. The CDR3 DNA sequence: TGCGCCAGCAGCCCGGGACAGAATAGCAATCAGCCCCAGCATTTT.

This rearrangement joins TRBV29-1 to TRBJ1-2; D call uncertain. The germline V gene encodes CDR1 SQVTM and CDR2 ANQGSEA. V lost 2 bases to trimming and J lost 7 bases, with 14 bases between them. The CDR3 is made up of 13 amino acids. The CDR3 here is CSVEIGGVTGYTF. CDR3 bases: TGCAGCGTTGAAATCGGCGGGGTCACTGGCTACACCTTC.

The chain couples TRBV24-1 to TRBJ2-3; D ambiguous. CDR1 and CDR2 from the germline V gene are KGHDR and SFDVKD. CDR3 length: 13 residues. The V and J ends lost 5 bases and 3 bases respectively, with 8 bases between them. The CDR3 coding sequence is TGTGCCACCAGTGGCATTCAGACAGATACGCAGTATTTT. Protein sequence: CATSGIQTDTQYF.